A single sample is the source of the 11 T cell receptor beta chains below, sequenced in a study of T cell responses to AZD1222 COVID-19 vaccine. The assay was immunoSEQ multiplex PCR, and TCRdb's table has in-frame clones only and misses some. This sample has some 63,000 clones, with around 84% found just once. The sample in question was peripheral blood, obtained on day 0 of AZD1222 vaccination. The receptors originated from an adult in good health.

J is TRBJ1-6 and V is TRBV4-3; weak D call: TRBD1 (5 bases). The CDR3 consists of 17 residues. Germline values: CDR1 LGHNA, CDR2 YSLEER. V was shortened by 8 bases and J by 0 bases, with 17 bases between the two germline ends. The CDR3 region is CASPCVGVSSYNSPLHF. CDR3 DNA sequence: TGCGCCAGCCCCTGTGTGGGGGTAAGCTCCTATAATTCACCCCTCCACTTT.

Here the CDR3 DNA reads TGTGCCAGCAGCCCTAGCGGGGCCCCGGATACGCAGTATTTT. This translates into CASSPSGAPDTQYF. The chain has TRBV7-9 and TRBJ2-3; 9 bases align to TRBD2. CDR3 length: 14 amino acids. The V and J ends lost 5 bases and 6 bases, in that order; junction bases with no gene match: 6. Germline V gives CDR1 SEHNR, CDR2 FQNEAQ (reference sequence).

On this clone itself: Germline and junction disagree at one end, which may indicate a read error. The chain's CDR3 is CASTLTGGTEAFF. The CDR3 bases are TGTGCCAGCACCTTAACAGGGGGCACTGAAGCTTTCTTT. V and J are TRBV7-2 and TRBJ1-1; 8 bases line up with TRBD1. Germline CDR1 is SGHTA and CDR2 is FQGNSA. CDR3 size: 13 residues.

This chain joins TRBV12-3 or TRBV12-4 and TRBJ2-5, with D unresolved. CDR3 size: 12 residues. The V and J ends lost 6 bases and 9 bases respectively, with 14 bases between them. The CDR3 spells CASSTLVKSQYF. CDR3 nucleotides: TGTGCCAGCAGCACGCTCGTGAAATCCCAGTACTTC.

The V call is TRBV13, the J call TRBJ2-3, with 7 positions matching TRBD2. The germline CDR1 and CDR2 sequences are PRHDT and FYEKMQ (reference sequence). CDR3 length equals 16 residues. Trimming took 5 bases from V and 5 from J; bases not matched to a gene: 13. The CDR3 protein is CASSPRVAGRGDTQYF. DNA for the CDR3: TGTGCCAGCAGCCCAAGGGTTGCGGGGAGGGGAGATACGCAGTATTTT.

The chain is built from TRBV18 and TRBJ1-1; a possible D gene is TRBD1 (6 bases). V lost 1 base, J lost 5 bases, and 20 bases lay in between. The CDR3 loop spans 17 amino acids. The germline CDR1 and CDR2 sequences are KGHSH and LQKENI. As DNA, the CDR3 is TGTGCCAGCTCACCACGAATCGCGCGGGCAGGGGAAACTGAAGCTTTCTTT. This encodes CASSPRIARAGETEAFF.

This chain joins TRBV11-2 and TRBJ1-6; TRBD1 agrees at 7 bases. Losses at the gene ends were 5 bases for V and 8 bases for J; bases not matched to a gene: 9. This CDR3 contains 15 residues. Germline lookup yields CDR1 SGHAT and CDR2 FQNNGV. The CDR3, as DNA: TGTGCCAGCAGCGAACGACAGGGTGTGTATTCACCCCTCCACTTT. Translating gives CASSERQGVYSPLHF. Combining the CDR3 with reference TRBV11-2 and TRBJ1-6 gives the whole variable domain EAGVAQSPRYKIIEKRQSVAFWCNPISGHATLYWYQQILGQGPKLLIQFQNNGVVDDSQLPKDRFSAERLKGVDSTLKIQPAKLEDSAVYLCASSERQGVYSPLHFGNGTRLTVT.

This chain joins TRBV10-3 and TRBJ2-7; 7 nucleotides match TRBD2. Germline lookup yields CDR1 ENHRY and CDR2 SYGVKD. With V trimmed by 7 bases and J by 3 bases, 9 bases remained unmatched. The CDR3 has 14 residues. The chain's CDR3 is CAINSGGVGYEQYF. CDR3 nucleotide sequence: TGTGCCATCAATTCGGGGGGAGTCGGCTACGAGCAGTACTTC.

This clone has only one observation. The V and J genes are TRBV28 and TRBJ2-7; 9 bases are a match to TRBD2. Germline V gene lookup returns CDR1 MDHEN and CDR2 SYDVKM. The CDR3 has 16 amino acids. V was clipped by 9 bases and J by 2 bases; unmatched bases: 14. CDR3 coding DNA: TGTGCCAGTTGGGGGATGAGCGGGAGGAATCCCTACGAGCAGTACTTC. Translating it yields CASWGMSGRNPYEQYF.

The DNA for the CDR3 is TGTGCCAGCAGTGAAAGACAGGGTAGCTCACCCCTCCACTTT. It is translated as CASSERQGSSPLHF. The rearrangement uses TRBV2 and TRBJ1-6; 7 nucleotides align to TRBD1. J gave up 10 bases and V 2 bases, and 5 bases lay outside the gene matches. Germline assignment: CDR1 SNHLY and CDR2 FYNNEI. The CDR3 has 14 residues.

The chain has TRBV9 and TRBJ2-1; D gene ambiguous. CDR3 length equals 13 residues. The germline V gene has CDR1 SGDLS and CDR2 YYNGEE. Trimming stripped 0 bases from V and 8 bases from J, with 9 bases between. The CDR3 bases are TGTGCCAGCAGCGTAGATAAACCGTATGAGCAGTTCTTC. Its translation: CASSVDKPYEQFF. Filled out from reference TRBV9 and TRBJ2-1, the complete variable domain reads DSGVTQTPKHLITATGQRVTLRCSPRSGDLSVYWYQQSLDQGLQFLIQYYNGEERAKGNILERFSAQQFPDLHSELNLSSLELGDSALYFCASSVDKPYEQFFGPGTRLTVL.